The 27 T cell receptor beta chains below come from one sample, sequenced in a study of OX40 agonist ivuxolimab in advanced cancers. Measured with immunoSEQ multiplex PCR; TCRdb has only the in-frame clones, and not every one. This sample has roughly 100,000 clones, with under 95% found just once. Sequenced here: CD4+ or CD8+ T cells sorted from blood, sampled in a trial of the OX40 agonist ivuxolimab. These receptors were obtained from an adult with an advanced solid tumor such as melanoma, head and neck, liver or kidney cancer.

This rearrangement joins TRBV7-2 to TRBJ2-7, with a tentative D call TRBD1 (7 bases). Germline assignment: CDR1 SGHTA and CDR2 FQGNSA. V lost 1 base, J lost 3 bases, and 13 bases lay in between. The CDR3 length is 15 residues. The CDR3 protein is CASSLETGTGYEQYF. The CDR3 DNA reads TGTGCCAGCAGCTTAGAGACAGGGACTGGCTACGAGCAGTACTTC.

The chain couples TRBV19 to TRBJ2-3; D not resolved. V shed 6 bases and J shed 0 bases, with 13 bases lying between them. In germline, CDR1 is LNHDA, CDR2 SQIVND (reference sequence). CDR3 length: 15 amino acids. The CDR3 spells CASSPRVASTDTQYF. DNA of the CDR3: TGTGCCAGTAGCCCCCGAGTCGCTAGCACAGATACGCAGTATTTT.

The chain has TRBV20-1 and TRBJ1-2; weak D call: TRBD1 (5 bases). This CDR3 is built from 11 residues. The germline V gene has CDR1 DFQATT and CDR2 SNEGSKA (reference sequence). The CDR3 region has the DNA TGCAGGGGGGGGTTTAACTATGGCTACACCTTC. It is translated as CRGGFNYGYTF.

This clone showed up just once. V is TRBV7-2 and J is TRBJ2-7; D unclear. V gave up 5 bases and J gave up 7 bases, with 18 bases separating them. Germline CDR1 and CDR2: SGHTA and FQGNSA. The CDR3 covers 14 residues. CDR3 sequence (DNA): TGTGCCAGCAGCCCGCCCCTACAGTATCATGAGCAGTACTTC. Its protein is CASSPPLQYHEQYF.

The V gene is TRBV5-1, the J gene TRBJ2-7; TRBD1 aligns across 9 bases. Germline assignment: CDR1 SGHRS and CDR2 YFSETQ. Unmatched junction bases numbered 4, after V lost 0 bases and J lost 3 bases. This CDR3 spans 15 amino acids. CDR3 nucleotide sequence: TGCGCCAGCAGCTTGGGACAGGGGGAGGACTACGAGCAGTACTTC. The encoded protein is CASSLGQGEDYEQYF.

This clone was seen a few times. The CDR3 reads CASSFQTSGQETQYF. DNA of the CDR3: TGTGCCAGCAGCTTCCAAACTAGCGGCCAAGAGACCCAGTACTTC. The chain joins TRBV7-6 to TRBJ2-5; 8 nucleotides line up with TRBD2. This CDR3 comprises 15 residues. V dropped 3 bases and J dropped 1; count of bases not matched to a gene: 4. CDR1 and CDR2 (germline): SGHVS, FNYEAQ.

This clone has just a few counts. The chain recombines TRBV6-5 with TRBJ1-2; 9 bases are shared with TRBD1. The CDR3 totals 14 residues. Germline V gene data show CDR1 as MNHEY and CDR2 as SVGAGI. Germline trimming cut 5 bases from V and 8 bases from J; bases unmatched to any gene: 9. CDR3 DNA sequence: TGTGCCAGCAGTCTTGGGACAGGGCAAGGAGGCTACACCTTC. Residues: CASSLGTGQGGYTF.

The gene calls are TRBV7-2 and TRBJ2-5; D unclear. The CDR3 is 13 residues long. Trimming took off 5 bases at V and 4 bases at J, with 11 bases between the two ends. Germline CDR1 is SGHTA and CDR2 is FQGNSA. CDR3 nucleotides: TGTGCCAGCAGCCCCCCTCTAGGAGAGACCCAGTACTTC. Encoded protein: CASSPPLGETQYF. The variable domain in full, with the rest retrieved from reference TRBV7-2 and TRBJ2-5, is GAGVSQSPSNKVTEKGKDVELRCDPISGHTALYWYRQSLGQGLEFLIYFQGNSAPDKSGLPSDRFSAERTGGSVSTLTIQRTQQEDSAVYLCASSPPLGETQYFGPGTRLLVL.

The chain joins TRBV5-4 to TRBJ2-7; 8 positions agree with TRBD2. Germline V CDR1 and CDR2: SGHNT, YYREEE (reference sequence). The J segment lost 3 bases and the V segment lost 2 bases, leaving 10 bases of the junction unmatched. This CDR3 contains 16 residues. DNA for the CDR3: TGTGCCAGCAGCTTACCCCCCTACGGGAGGGGCTACGAGCAGTACTTC. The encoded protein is CASSLPPYGRGYEQYF. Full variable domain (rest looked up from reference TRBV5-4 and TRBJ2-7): ETGVTQSPTHLIKTRGQQVTLRCSSQSGHNTVSWYQQALGQGPQFIFQYYREEENGRGNFPPRFSGLQFPNYSSELNVNALELDDSALYLCASSLPPYGRGYEQYFGPGTRLTVT.

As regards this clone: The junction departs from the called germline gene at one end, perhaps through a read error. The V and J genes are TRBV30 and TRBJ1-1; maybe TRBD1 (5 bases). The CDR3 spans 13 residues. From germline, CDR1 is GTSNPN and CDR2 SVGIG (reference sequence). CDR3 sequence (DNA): TGTGCCTGGAGTAGAGGGCAGGATGGGGGTAGGCTCTTT. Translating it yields CAWSRGQDGGRLF.

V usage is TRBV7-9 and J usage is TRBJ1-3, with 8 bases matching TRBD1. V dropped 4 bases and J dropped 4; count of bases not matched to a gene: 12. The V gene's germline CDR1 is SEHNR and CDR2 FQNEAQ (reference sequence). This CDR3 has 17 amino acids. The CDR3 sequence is CASSYPGTGPPGNTIYF. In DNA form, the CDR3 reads TGTGCCAGCAGCTACCCCGGGACAGGCCCGCCCGGAAACACCATATATTTT.

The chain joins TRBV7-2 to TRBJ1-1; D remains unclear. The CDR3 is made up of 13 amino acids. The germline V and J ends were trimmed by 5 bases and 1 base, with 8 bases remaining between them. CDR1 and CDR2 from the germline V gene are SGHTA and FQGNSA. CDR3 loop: CASSRYANTEAFF. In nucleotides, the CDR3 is TGTGCCAGCAGCCGGTACGCGAACACTGAAGCTTTCTTT.

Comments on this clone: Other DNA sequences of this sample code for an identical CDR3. CDR3 DNA sequence: TGTGCCAGCAGCGTAGTTGGAACATCACAAGAGACCCAGTACTTC. Residues: CASSVVGTSQETQYF. The chain recombines TRBV9 with TRBJ2-5; D is ambiguous. The CDR3 has 15 residues. CDR1 and CDR2 (germline): SGDLS, YYNGEE. V was trimmed by 0 bases and J by 2 bases, leaving 11 bases between them.

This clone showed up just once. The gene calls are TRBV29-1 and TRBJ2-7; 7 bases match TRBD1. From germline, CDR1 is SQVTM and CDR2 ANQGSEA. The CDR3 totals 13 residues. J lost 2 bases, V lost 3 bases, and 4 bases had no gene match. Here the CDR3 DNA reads TGCAGCGTTGAGACAGGGTTGCCCTACGAGCAGTACTTC. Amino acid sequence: CSVETGLPYEQYF.

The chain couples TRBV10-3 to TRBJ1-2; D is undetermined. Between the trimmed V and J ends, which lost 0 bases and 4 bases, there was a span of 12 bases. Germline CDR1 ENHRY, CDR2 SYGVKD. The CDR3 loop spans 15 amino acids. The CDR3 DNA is TGTGCCATCAGTGAGTCGCGCGGCCTGTTCTATGGCTACACCTTC. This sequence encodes CAISESRGLFYGYTF.

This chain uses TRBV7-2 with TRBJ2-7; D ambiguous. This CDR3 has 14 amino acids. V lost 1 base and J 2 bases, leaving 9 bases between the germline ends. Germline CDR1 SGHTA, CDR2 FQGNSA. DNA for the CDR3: TGTGCCAGCAGCTTAGACACCGGTGCCTACGAGCAGTACTTC. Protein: CASSLDTGAYEQYF.

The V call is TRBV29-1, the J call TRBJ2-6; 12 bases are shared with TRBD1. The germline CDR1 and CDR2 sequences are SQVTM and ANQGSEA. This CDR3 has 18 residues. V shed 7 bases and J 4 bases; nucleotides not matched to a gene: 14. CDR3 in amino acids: CSARVPGQGASGANVLTF. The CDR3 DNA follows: TGCAGCGCCAGAGTTCCGGGACAGGGGGCGTCCGGGGCCAACGTCCTGACTTTC. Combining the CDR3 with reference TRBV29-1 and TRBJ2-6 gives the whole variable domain SAVISQKPSRDICQRGTSLTIQCQVDSQVTMMFWYRQQPGQSLTLIATANQGSEATYESGFVIDKFPISRPNLTFSTLTVSNMSPEDSSIYLCSARVPGQGASGANVLTFGAGSRLTVL.

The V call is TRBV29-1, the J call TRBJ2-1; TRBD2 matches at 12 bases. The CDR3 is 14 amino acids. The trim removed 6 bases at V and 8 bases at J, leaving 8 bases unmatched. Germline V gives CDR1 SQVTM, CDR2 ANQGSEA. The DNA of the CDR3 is TGCAGCGTCGCCACTAGCGGGAGGCCCGATGAGCAGTTCTTC. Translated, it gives CSVATSGRPDEQFF.

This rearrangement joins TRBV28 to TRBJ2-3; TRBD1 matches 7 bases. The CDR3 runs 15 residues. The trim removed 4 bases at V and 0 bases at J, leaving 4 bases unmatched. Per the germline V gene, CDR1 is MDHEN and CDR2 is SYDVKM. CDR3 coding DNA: TGTGCCAGCAGTTCACAGGGGTCTAGCACAGATACGCAGTATTTT. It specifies CASSSQGSSTDTQYF.

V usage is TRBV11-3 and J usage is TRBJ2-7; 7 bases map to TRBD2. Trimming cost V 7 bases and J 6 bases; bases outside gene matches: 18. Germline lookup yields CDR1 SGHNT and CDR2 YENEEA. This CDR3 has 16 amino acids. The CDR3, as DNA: TGTGCCAGCACCCAGTTAGGGCGGGAGAAACGGGTCGAGCAGTACTTC. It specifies CASTQLGREKRVEQYF.

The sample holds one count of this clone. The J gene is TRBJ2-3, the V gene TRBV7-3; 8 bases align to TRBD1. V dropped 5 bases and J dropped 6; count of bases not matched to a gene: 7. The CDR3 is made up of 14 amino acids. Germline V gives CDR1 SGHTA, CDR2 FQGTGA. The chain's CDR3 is CASSPNRQGDTQYF. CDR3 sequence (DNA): TGTGCCAGCAGCCCAAATCGACAGGGGGATACGCAGTATTTT.

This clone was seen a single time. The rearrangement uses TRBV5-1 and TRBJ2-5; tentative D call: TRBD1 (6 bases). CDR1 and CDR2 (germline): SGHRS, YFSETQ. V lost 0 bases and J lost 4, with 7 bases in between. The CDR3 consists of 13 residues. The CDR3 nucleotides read TGCGCCAGCAGCTTGGACAGGGCAGAGACCCAGTACTTC. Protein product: CASSLDRAETQYF.

The CDR3 DNA is TGTGCCAGCAGTTTTTCCCGACAGGGGTGGAATGAGCAGTTCTTC. This codes for CASSFSRQGWNEQFF. This sequence joins TRBV28 and TRBJ2-1; TRBD1 matches 8 bases. Germline CDR1 and CDR2: MDHEN and SYDVKM. V trimming: 3 bases; J trimming: 7 bases; junction bases outside the gene matches: 8. The CDR3 extends over 15 amino acids.

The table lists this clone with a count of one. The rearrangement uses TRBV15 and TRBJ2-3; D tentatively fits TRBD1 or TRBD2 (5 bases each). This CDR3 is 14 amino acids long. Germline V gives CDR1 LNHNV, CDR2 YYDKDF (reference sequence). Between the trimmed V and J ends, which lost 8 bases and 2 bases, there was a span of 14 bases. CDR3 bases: TGTGCCACCTCTGGGGACGGTGACACAGATACGCAGTATTTT. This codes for CATSGDGDTDTQYF.

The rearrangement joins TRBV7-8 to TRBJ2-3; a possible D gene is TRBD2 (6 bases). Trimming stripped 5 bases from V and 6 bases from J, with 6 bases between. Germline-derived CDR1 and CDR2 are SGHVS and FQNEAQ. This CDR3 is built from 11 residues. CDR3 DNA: TGTGCCAGCAGCGCGGGGGATACGCAGTATTTT. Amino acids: CASSAGDTQYF.

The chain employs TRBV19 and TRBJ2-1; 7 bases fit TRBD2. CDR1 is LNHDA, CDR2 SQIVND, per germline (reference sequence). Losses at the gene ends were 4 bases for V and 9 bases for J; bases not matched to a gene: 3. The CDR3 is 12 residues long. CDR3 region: CASSKLAFEQFF. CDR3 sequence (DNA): TGTGCCAGTAGTAAACTAGCGTTTGAGCAGTTCTTC.

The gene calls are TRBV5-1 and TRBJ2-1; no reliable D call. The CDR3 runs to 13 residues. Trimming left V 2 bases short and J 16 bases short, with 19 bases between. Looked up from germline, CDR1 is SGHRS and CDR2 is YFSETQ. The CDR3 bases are TGCGCCAGCAGCTTACGAGGAACTCCCATTAAATTCTTC. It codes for CASSLRGTPIKFF. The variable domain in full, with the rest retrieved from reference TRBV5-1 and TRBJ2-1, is KAGVTQTPRYLIKTRGQQVTLSCSPISGHRSVSWYQQTPGQGLQFLFEYFSETQRNKGNFPGRFSGRQFSNSRSEMNVSTLELGDSALYLCASSLRGTPIKFFGPGTRLTVL.